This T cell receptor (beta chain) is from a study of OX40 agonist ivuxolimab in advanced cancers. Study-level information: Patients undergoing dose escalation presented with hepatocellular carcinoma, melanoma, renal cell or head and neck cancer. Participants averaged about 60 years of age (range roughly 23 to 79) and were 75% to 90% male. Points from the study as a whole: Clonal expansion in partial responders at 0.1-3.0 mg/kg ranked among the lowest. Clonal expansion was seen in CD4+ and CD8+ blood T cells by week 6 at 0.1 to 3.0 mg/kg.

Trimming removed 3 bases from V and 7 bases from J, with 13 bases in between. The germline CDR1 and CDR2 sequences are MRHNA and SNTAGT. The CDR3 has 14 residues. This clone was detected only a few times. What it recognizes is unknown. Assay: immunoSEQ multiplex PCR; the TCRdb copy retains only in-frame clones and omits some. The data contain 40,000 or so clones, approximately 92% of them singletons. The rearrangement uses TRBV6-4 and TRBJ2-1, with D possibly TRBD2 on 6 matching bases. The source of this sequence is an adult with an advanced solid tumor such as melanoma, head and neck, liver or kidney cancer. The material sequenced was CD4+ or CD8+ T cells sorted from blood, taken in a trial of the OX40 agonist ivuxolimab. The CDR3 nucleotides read TGTGCCAGCAGTGAGGGGCAGGGAGGAAATGAGCAGTTCTTC. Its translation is CASSEGQGGNEQFF.